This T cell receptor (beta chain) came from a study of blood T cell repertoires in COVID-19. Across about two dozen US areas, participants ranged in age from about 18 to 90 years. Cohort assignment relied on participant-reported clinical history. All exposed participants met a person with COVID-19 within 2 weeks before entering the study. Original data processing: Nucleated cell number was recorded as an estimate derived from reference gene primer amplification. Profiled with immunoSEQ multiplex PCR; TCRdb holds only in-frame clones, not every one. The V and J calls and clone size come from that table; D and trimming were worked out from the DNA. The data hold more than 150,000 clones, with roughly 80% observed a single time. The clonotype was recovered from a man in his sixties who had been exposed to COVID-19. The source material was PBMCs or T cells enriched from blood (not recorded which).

Written as DNA, the CDR3 is TGCGCCAGCAGCTTTGGTAGCGGGAGAATCCGGGAGCTGTTTTTT. Amino acid sequence: CASSFGSGRIRELFF. The V and J genes are TRBV5-1 and TRBJ2-2; 9 positions agree with TRBD2. The CDR3 has 15 residues. J was trimmed by 9 bases and V by 2 bases; bases with no gene match: 8. Per germline, CDR1 SGHRS and CDR2 YFSETQ.